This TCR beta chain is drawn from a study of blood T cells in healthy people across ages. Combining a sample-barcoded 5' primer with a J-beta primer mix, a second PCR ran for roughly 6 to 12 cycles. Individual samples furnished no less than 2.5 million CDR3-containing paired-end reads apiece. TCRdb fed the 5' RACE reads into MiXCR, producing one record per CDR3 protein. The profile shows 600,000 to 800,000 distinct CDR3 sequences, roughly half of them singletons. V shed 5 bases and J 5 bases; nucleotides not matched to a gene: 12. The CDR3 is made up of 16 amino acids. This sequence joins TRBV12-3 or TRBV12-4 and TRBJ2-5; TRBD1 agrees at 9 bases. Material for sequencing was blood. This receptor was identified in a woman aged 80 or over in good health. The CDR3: CASSPWGTGGTETQYF. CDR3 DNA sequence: TGTGCCAGCAGTCCCTGGGGTACAGGGGGCACGGAGACCCAGTACTTC.